A selection of T cell receptor beta chains follows, all from one sample in a study of CD8 T cells in Susac syndrome. TCRdb reanalysed the immunoSEQ multiplex PCR reads using MiXCR and keeps one entry per CDR3 protein. The sample records around 23,000 distinct CDR3 sequences, 85% to 95% being singletons. The specimen sequenced was CD8+ T cells from PBMCs. The receptors shown here come from a human donor with Susac syndrome. The CDR3 runs from the conserved cysteine through the conserved F or W. D genes are given only for firm matches. Clone size is given for some rows only: seen once, a few or many times, or a class if the clone is expanded.

d_call | j_call | cdr3_length | clone_size | v_call | cdr3_nt | cdr3_aa
TRBD1 | TRBJ1-1 | 15 | - | TRBV27 | TGTGCCAGCAGTTTACGGACAGGGGCGAACACTGAAGCTTTCTTT | CASSLRTGANTEAFF
TRBD1 | TRBJ2-7 | 12 | - | TRBV29-1 | TGCAGCGTTGGGACAGGGTCCTACGAGCAGTACTTC | CSVGTGSYEQYF
TRBD2 | TRBJ2-7 | 17 | once | TRBV7-9 | TGTGCCAGCAGCTTACATAGCGGGGGGAGGAGCTCCTACGAGCAGTACTTC | CASSLHSGGRSSYEQYF
- | TRBJ1-2 | 12 | - | TRBV5-1 | TGCGCCAGCAGCGCCGGAGACTATGGCTACACCTTC | CASSAGDYGYTF
TRBD1 | TRBJ2-2 | 17 | - | TRBV11-2 | TGTGCCAGCAGCTTAGGCTTACAGGGGGCAAGCACCGGGGAGCTGTTTTTT | CASSLGLQGASTGELFF
- | TRBJ2-2 | 16 | once | TRBV29-1 | TGCAGCGTTGAAGTATGGACCCTACGAAATCCCGGGGAGCTGTTTTTT | CSVEVWTLRNPGELFF
- | TRBJ1-1 | 15 | - | TRBV19 | TGTGCCAGTAGTTCGAGTTTTGCCCTGAACACTGAAGCTTTCTTT | CASSSSFALNTEAFF
- | TRBJ2-7 | 14 | - | TRBV5-4 | TGTGCCAGCACCCCCTCAGGGGGAGGCTACGAGCAGTACTTC | CASTPSGGGYEQYF
- | TRBJ2-3 | 16 | - | TRBV7-9 | TGTGCCAGCAGCTCTCACAGGGCTACACTAGGAGATACGCAGTATTTT | CASSSHRATLGDTQYF
- | TRBJ1-1 | 14 | - | TRBV11-2 | TGTGCCAGCAGCTTACGGACGGGGAACACTGAAGCTTTCTTT | CASSLRTGNTEAFF
- | TRBJ1-1 | 11 | - | TRBV28 | TGTGCCAGCAGTCTATACACTGAAGCTTTCTTT | CASSLYTEAFF
TRBD2 | TRBJ2-2 | 17 | - | TRBV20-1 | TGCAGTGCTGGAGAAGCGGGGGGACGGATGATCACCGGGGAGCTGTTTTTT | CSAGEAGGRMITGELFF
- | TRBJ2-7 | 14 | - | TRBV4-1 | TGCGCCAGCAGCCCGGGTCTAAAGACTTACGAGCAGTACTTC | CASSPGLKTYEQYF
- | TRBJ1-6 | 15 | - | TRBV7-9 | TGTGCCAGCACCTACTGGGCTGGAGAGGCATCACCCCTCCACTTT | CASTYWAGEASPLHF
- | TRBJ2-7 | 14 | - | TRBV19 | TGTGCCAGTAGTATATTCACAGGGAACTACGAGCAGTACTTC | CASSIFTGNYEQYF
- | TRBJ2-3 | 17 | - | TRBV4-3 | TGCGCCAGCAGCCAAGATGGTGTGGGGGGCACAGCAGATACGCAGTATTTT | CASSQDGVGGTADTQYF
TRBD1 | TRBJ1-1 | 15 | - | TRBV4-3 | TGCGCCAGCAGCCAGGGGACAGGGGTTTACACTGAAGCTTTCTTT | CASSQGTGVYTEAFF
- | TRBJ2-7 | 15 | - | TRBV30 | TGTGCCTGGAGTACGAGAATAGGCATTTCCTACGAGCAGTACTTC | CAWSTRIGISYEQYF
- | TRBJ2-2 | 13 | - | TRBV30 | TGTGCCTGGAGTTTTCAGGGCGACGGGGAGCTGTTTTTT | CAWSFQGDGELFF
- | TRBJ1-4 | 20 | - | TRBV27 | TGTGCCAGCAGTTGCCCTGGGGCAGGGGCGACCGCGGCAACTAATGAAAAACTGTTTTTT | CASSCPGAGATAATNEKLFF
- | TRBJ2-7 | 12 | few | TRBV5-1 | TGCGCCAGCAGCGCGCCGGACTACGAGCAGTACTTC | CASSAPDYEQYF
TRBD2 | TRBJ2-1 | 16 | - | TRBV5-6 | TGTGCCCCTTCTCGGGGGAGGGGCCGGTTCTACAATGAGCAGTTCTTC | CAPSRGRGRFYNEQFF
- | TRBJ1-1 | 13 | - | TRBV29-1 | TGCAGCGTTGCGCAACTAGACACGGCTGAAGCTTTCTTT | CSVAQLDTAEAFF
TRBD2 | TRBJ2-7 | 16 | - | TRBV29-1 | TGCAGCGTTTTCGGAGAGCGGGGGAAATTGGGCTACGAGCAGTACTTC | CSVFGERGKLGYEQYF
TRBD2 | TRBJ2-1 | 19 | - | TRBV6-5 | TGTGCCAGCAGTTACTGGACTAGCGGGGGGGCCCACTCCTACAATGAGCAGTTCTTC | CASSYWTSGGAHSYNEQFF
TRBD1 | TRBJ2-1 | 15 | - | TRBV9 | TGTGCCAGCAGCCCGCGACAGGGGCCCTACAATGAGCAGTTCTTC | CASSPRQGPYNEQFF
- | TRBJ2-5 | 12 | - | TRBV18 | TGTGCCAGCTCACCACGGGAAGAGACCCAGTACTTC | CASSPREETQYF